This TCR beta chain was sequenced in a study of blood T cell repertoires in COVID-19. The overall study: COVID-19 samples, acute and convalescent, were from the United States, Italy and Spain. PBMCs, B-cell-depleted T cells, or T cells provided the cDNA or gDNA that made up the material.

Per germline, CDR1 MGHRA and CDR2 YSYEKL. The CDR3 is 15 residues long. Trimming shortened V by 4 bases and J by 0 bases, and 13 bases separated the two germline ends. How the authors handled the data: Estimated nucleated cell counts came from reference gene primer amplification. Method: immunoSEQ multiplex PCR; TCRdb's copy keeps in-frame clones and lacks some. D and trimming come from the DNA, and the V and J calls and clone size come from that table. The repertoire consists of some 390,000 clones, with more than 85% occurring once and the leading ten covering about 3%. The sequenced sample consisted of peripheral blood. The gene calls are TRBV4-1 and TRBJ2-7; D possibly corresponds to TRBD2 (7 bases). This clonotype was obtained from a human donor in a cohort sampled during active COVID-19. The CDR3 DNA follows: TGCGCCAGCAGCCCAAGGGGGGGTACCTCCTACGAGCAGTACTTC. Translated: CASSPRGGTSYEQYF.